These 30 T cell receptor beta chains were sequenced from one sample in a study of cytomegalovirus exposure and HLA in healthy donors (dated by TCRdb to about 2017). The library was made by the immunoSEQ multiplex PCR assay. A mixture of 60 forward primers for TCR Vbeta segments and 13 reverse primers for TCR Jbeta segments was used in the multiplex PCR. What TCRdb holds here is the immuneACCESS table cut down to in-frame rearrangements. Part of the clones is not present; checked against another copy, under half of the missing clones reflect an unresolved V gene, and the others are unexplained. The sample table records under 120,000 clones; about 68% of these occur just once. 3.5% to 4% of the sample is taken by the ten largest. Sequenced: PBMCs. These receptors were collected from a man aged 25-40 years in good health and CMV-seropositive.

This clone appeared once. V gene TRBV29-1 combines with J gene TRBJ1-1; perhaps TRBD1 as D (6 bases). In germline, CDR1 is SQVTM, CDR2 ANQGSEA. CDR3 length equals 13 residues. V was trimmed by 3 bases and J by 4 bases, leaving 12 bases between them. Here the CDR3 DNA reads TGCAGCGTTGAGGGGGGGCGACGCACTGAAGCTTTCTTT. It yields the protein CSVEGGRRTEAFF. Full variable domain (missing parts from reference TRBV29-1 and TRBJ1-1): SAVISQKPSRDICQRGTSLTIQCQVDSQVTMMFWYRQQPGQSLTLIATANQGSEATYESGFVIDKFPISRPNLTFSTLTVSNMSPEDSSIYLCSVEGGRRTEAFFGQGTRLTVV.

On this clone itself: Other nucleotide sequences in the sample specify the same CDR3. The rearrangement joins TRBV7-2 to TRBJ2-7; D not resolved. CDR1 and CDR2 (germline): SGHTA, FQGNSA. This CDR3 comprises 11 residues. V was shortened by 4 bases and J by 2 bases, with 3 bases between the two germline ends. The CDR3 sequence is CASSSTYEQYF. CDR3 DNA sequence: TGTGCCAGCAGCTCAACCTACGAGCAGTACTTC.

This rearrangement joins TRBV9 to TRBJ1-6, with D tentatively TRBD1 (5 bases). CDR3 length: 13 amino acids. The germline V gene has CDR1 SGDLS and CDR2 YYNGEE. V was pared by 3 bases and J by 7 bases, with 8 bases between. The CDR3 nucleotides read TGTGCCAGCAGCGAGCCAGGGAATTCACCCCTCCACTTT. Translated: CASSEPGNSPLHF.

The DNA of the CDR3 is TGTGCCACCGAGGACAGTTTATATGGCTACACCTTC. This translates into CATEDSLYGYTF. The chain carries TRBV10-3 and TRBJ1-2, with D possibly matching TRBD1 (6 bases). The V and J ends lost 10 bases and 5 bases respectively, with 14 bases between them. Germline CDR1 ENHRY, CDR2 SYGVKD. The CDR3 contains 12 residues.

There are a few counts of this clone. The junction departs from the called germline gene at one end, perhaps through a read error. Written as DNA, the CDR3 is TGTTCCAGCAGCGTGAGTTGGACTGAAGCTTTCTTT. Its translation: CSSSVSWTEAFF. This sequence joins TRBV7-9 and TRBJ1-1, with unresolved D. The germline gives CDR1 SEHNR, CDR2 FQNEAQ (reference sequence). This CDR3 region has 12 residues.

CDR3 bases: TGTGCCAGCAGCGTGGGAGGGAATGGTGAAAAACTGTTTTTT. Amino acids: CASSVGGNGEKLFF. The genes are TRBV9 and TRBJ1-4; D uncertain. The CDR3 is 14 residues long. Germline-derived CDR1 and CDR2 are SGDLS and YYNGEE. V lost 2 bases and J 7 bases, leaving 12 bases between the germline ends.

This chain joins TRBV5-1 and TRBJ2-7; 7 bases line up with TRBD2. The ends lost 0 bases at V and 0 bases at J; junction bases unmatched: 3. From germline, CDR1 is SGHRS and CDR2 YFSETQ. The CDR3 consists of 15 residues. The CDR3 region has the DNA TGCGCCAGCAGCTTGGAGGTAGCGGGCTCCTACGAGCAGTACTTC. It specifies CASSLEVAGSYEQYF.

The rearrangement uses TRBV5-1 and TRBJ2-7; D remains unclear. V shed 0 bases and J shed 4 bases, with 8 bases lying between them. CDR1 is SGHRS, CDR2 YFSETQ, per germline. The CDR3 covers 13 residues. The CDR3 DNA reads TGCGCCAGCAGCTTGGGTAAGACATACGAGCAGTACTTC. Its translation is CASSLGKTYEQYF.

The chain joins TRBV19 to TRBJ1-5; D may be TRBD1 (5 bases). The germline V gene has CDR1 LNHDA and CDR2 SQIVND (reference sequence). This CDR3 is 16 amino acids long. V was pared by 3 bases and J by 2 bases, with 14 bases between. The CDR3 DNA reads TGTGCCAGTAGTATGAACGGGCGCAGGGGCAATCAGCCCCAGCATTTT. Translated, it gives CASSMNGRRGNQPQHF. Drawing the rest from reference TRBV19 and TRBJ1-5, the complete variable domain is DGGITQSPKYLFRKEGQNVTLSCEQNLNHDAMYWYRQDPGQGLRLIYYSQIVNDFQKGDIAEGYSVSREKKESFPLTVTSAQKNPTAFYLCASSMNGRRGNQPQHFGDGTRLSIL.

The gene calls are TRBV11-2 and TRBJ1-1, with D possibly TRBD1 on 6 matching bases. The CDR3 totals 15 residues. V was pared by 1 base and J by 5 bases, with 14 bases between. Germline V gene lookup returns CDR1 SGHAT and CDR2 FQNNGV. Here the CDR3 reads CASSLAQGLLTEAFF. The CDR3 DNA sequence: TGTGCCAGCAGCTTAGCGCAGGGGTTACTTACTGAAGCTTTCTTT.

The chain links TRBV5-4 to TRBJ2-3; 11 nucleotides agree with TRBD2. The germline gives CDR1 SGHNT, CDR2 YYREEE (reference sequence). This CDR3 region has 14 residues. V trimming: 4 bases; J trimming: 6 bases; junction bases outside the gene matches: 4. CDR3 nucleotide sequence: TGTGCCAGCAGCCTAGCGGGGGGCCCCGATACGCAGTATTTT. It codes for CASSLAGGPDTQYF. Full variable domain (outside the CDR3, taken from reference TRBV5-4 and TRBJ2-3): ETGVTQSPTHLIKTRGQQVTLRCSSQSGHNTVSWYQQALGQGPQFIFQYYREEENGRGNFPPRFSGLQFPNYSSELNVNALELDDSALYLCASSLAGGPDTQYFGPGTRLTVL.

J is TRBJ2-3 and V is TRBV7-2; possible D gene TRBD2, 6 bases. The ends were cut back, 6 bases at V and 5 bases at J, with 18 bases in the middle. CDR3 length equals 15 residues. In germline, CDR1 is SGHTA, CDR2 FQGNSA. CDR3 protein: CASRNSRDSGDTQYF. DNA of the CDR3: TGTGCCAGCAGAAACAGCCGGGACTCTGGAGATACGCAGTATTTT.

CDR3: CASSLRLAGGLTDTQYF. In DNA form, the CDR3 reads TGTGCCAGCAGCTTAAGGCTGGCGGGGGGGCTCACAGATACGCAGTATTTT. The chain links TRBV13 to TRBJ2-3; 9 bases are a match to TRBD2. This CDR3 region has 17 residues. V gave up 2 bases and J gave up 2 bases; unmatched junction bases: 8. Germline loops: CDR1 PRHDT, CDR2 FYEKMQ (reference sequence).

The genes are TRBV6-5 and TRBJ1-1; D possibly corresponds to TRBD1 (5 bases). The V gene's germline CDR1 is MNHEY and CDR2 SVGAGI. CDR3 length: 11 residues. Deletions cut 10 bases from V and 8 bases from J, with 14 bases between. CDR3 amino acids: CATFAGREAFF. The CDR3 nucleotides read TGTGCCACCTTCGCGGGGCGAGAAGCTTTCTTT.

This clone was observed a handful of times. In the same sample, other DNA sequences code for this CDR3. This sequence joins TRBV5-1 and TRBJ1-1, with 8 bases that match TRBD1. This CDR3 contains 16 residues. After removal of 0 bases from V and 4 bases from J, the junction contained 8 bases not matched to a gene. CDR1 is SGHRS, CDR2 YFSETQ, per germline. The CDR3 nucleotides are TGCGCCAGCAGCTTGGCCGGGACAGGTCCGACCACTGAAGCTTTCTTT. This encodes CASSLAGTGPTTEAFF.

The chain recombines TRBV25-1 with TRBJ2-3; 9 nucleotides agree with TRBD2. The CDR3 contains 16 residues. The germline V gene has CDR1 MGHDK and CDR2 SYGVNS. V was clipped by 3 bases and J by 2 bases; unmatched bases: 6. CDR3 loop: CASSESSGAVTDTQYF. CDR3 bases: TGTGCCAGCAGTGAGTCTAGCGGGGCGGTCACAGATACGCAGTATTTT.

The gene calls are TRBV19 and TRBJ1-5; D remains ambiguous. The CDR3 consists of 13 residues. Germline V gene sequence: CDR1 LNHDA, CDR2 SQIVND (reference sequence). V was cut by 1 base and J by 11 bases, with 12 bases left in between. The CDR3 region is CASSIVTTTTQHF. The CDR3 nucleotides read TGTGCCAGTAGTATAGTTACGACAACGACCCAGCATTTT.

This chain joins TRBV5-5 and TRBJ1-4, with 7 bases fitting TRBD1. Germline loops: CDR1 SGHKS, CDR2 YYEKEE (reference sequence). The CDR3 totals 14 residues. V lost 2 bases to trimming and J lost 7 bases; unmatched junction nucleotides: 5. The CDR3: CASSFGTEGEKLFF. CDR3 sequence (DNA): TGTGCCAGCAGCTTTGGGACAGAGGGTGAAAAACTGTTTTTT.

This chain uses TRBV4-1 with TRBJ1-5, with a possible D match to TRBD1 (6 bases). Between the trimmed V and J ends, which lost 2 bases and 5 bases, there was a span of 16 bases. Germline assignment: CDR1 MGHRA and CDR2 YSYEKL. This CDR3 has 16 residues. The CDR3 nucleotides read TGCGCCAGCAGCCAATCCTCGGGGGGCGCAGATCAGCCCCAGCATTTT. This sequence encodes CASSQSSGGADQPQHF.

The chain has TRBV25-1 and TRBJ2-3; a weak D match, TRBD2 (5 bases). V gave up 3 bases and J gave up 4 bases, with 11 bases separating them. Per germline, CDR1 MGHDK and CDR2 SYGVNS. The CDR3 is made up of 14 amino acids. The CDR3: CASSELIGADTQYF. CDR3 sequence (DNA): TGTGCCAGCAGTGAGCTGATCGGGGCAGATACGCAGTATTTT.

This chain joins TRBV11-2 and TRBJ1-6; possibly TRBD1 for D (5 bases). The CDR3 has 14 amino acids. Trimming pared 3 bases from V and 4 bases from J, leaving 7 bases between. Germline V lookup: CDR1 SGHAT, CDR2 FQNNGV. The CDR3: CASSLGPYNSPLHF. The CDR3 coding sequence is TGTGCCAGCAGCTTGGGGCCGTATAATTCACCCCTCCACTTT.

The chain joins TRBV13 to TRBJ2-7; 8 bases agree with TRBD2. Germline values: CDR1 PRHDT, CDR2 FYEKMQ (reference sequence). The J segment lost 0 bases and the V segment lost 5 bases, leaving 9 bases of the junction unmatched. The CDR3 sequence is 16 residues long. CDR3 nucleotides: TGTGCCAGCAGCGCCGCCGGCGGGGGGCACTCCTACGAGCAGTACTTC. Translating it yields CASSAAGGGHSYEQYF.

The chain combines TRBV6-1 with TRBJ2-1; no clear D gene. The CDR3 runs 14 residues. CDR1 and CDR2 from the germline V gene are MNHNS and SASEGT. V was cut by 5 bases and J by 1 base, with 9 bases left in between. The CDR3 nucleotides are TGTGCCAGCAGTCGTAGTCCGTCCTACAATGAGCAGTTCTTC. Amino acids: CASSRSPSYNEQFF.

Worth noting for this clone: This specimen includes other DNA sequences encoding the same CDR3. The chain has TRBV29-1 and TRBJ1-2; D is undetermined. The CDR3 covers 11 residues. Trimming removed 2 bases at V and 1 base at J, with 2 bases between. The germline V gene encodes CDR1 SQVTM and CDR2 ANQGSEA. CDR3 protein: CSVELNYGYTF. The CDR3 region has the DNA TGCAGCGTTGAACTTAACTATGGCTACACCTTC.

The chain carries TRBV6-5 and TRBJ2-5, with 8 bases that match TRBD1. The CDR3 contains 13 residues. Germline trimming cut 11 bases from V and 2 bases from J; bases unmatched to any gene: 7. Germline V gene data show CDR1 as MNHEY and CDR2 as SVGAGI. The CDR3 DNA sequence: TGTGCCTGCCGCCGGACAGGGCAAGAGACCCAGTACTTC. Its protein product is CACRRTGQETQYF.

In this sample, this clone turned up a few times. The chain is built from TRBV10-3 and TRBJ1-5; the D is unclear. The CDR3 runs to 16 residues. Germline CDR1 reads ENHRY; CDR2 reads SYGVKD. The germline V and J ends were trimmed by 0 bases and 0 bases, with 9 bases remaining between them. The CDR3 reads CAISESGSYSNQPQHF. For the CDR3, the DNA is TGTGCCATCAGTGAGTCGGGGAGTTATAGCAATCAGCCCCAGCATTTT.

This clone has a handful of counts. The chain is built from TRBV27 and TRBJ1-4; D uncertain. The V gene lost 8 bases and the J gene lost 7 bases, with 11 bases spanning the gap. The germline V gene has CDR1 MNHEY and CDR2 SMNVEV (reference sequence). The CDR3 covers 12 residues. As DNA, the CDR3 is TGTGCCAGCGGAGTGGGAGGTGAAAAACTGTTTTTT. Translated, it gives CASGVGGEKLFF.

V usage is TRBV11-2 and J usage is TRBJ2-3; TRBD1 matches at 10 bases. Per the germline V gene, CDR1 is SGHAT and CDR2 is FQNNGV. This CDR3 comprises 18 residues. The ends lost 0 bases at V and 5 bases at J; junction bases unmatched: 11. Written as DNA, the CDR3 is TGTGCCAGCAGCTTAGATCGCGGACAGGGGGGTTCTGGAGATACGCAGTATTTT. Encoded protein: CASSLDRGQGGSGDTQYF.

This clone was counted only a few times. The V gene is TRBV30, the J gene TRBJ2-2; 11 nucleotides line up with TRBD2. Germline V CDR1 and CDR2: GTSNPN, SVGIG (reference sequence). V shed 4 bases, J shed 5 bases, and the junction held 3 bases outside the gene matches. The CDR3 spans 14 residues. CDR3 sequence reads: CAWKASGGTGELFF. CDR3 DNA sequence: TGTGCCTGGAAGGCTAGCGGGGGGACCGGGGAGCTGTTTTTT.

The chain has TRBV5-7 and TRBJ1-2; D gene ambiguous. TRBV5-7 is an ORF for which the function is uncertain. The CDR3 is 15 residues long. V was trimmed by 1 base and J by 5 bases, leaving 15 bases between them. The CDR3 nucleotides are TGTGCCAGCAGCTTGTACGAGGTTTCAAGGTATGGCTACACCTTC. This gives the protein CASSLYEVSRYGYTF.